Below, 5 T cell receptor beta chains from the same sample are listed, as sequenced in a study of blood T cell repertoires in COVID-19. Data came from immunoSEQ multiplex PCR; TCRdb stores just in-frame clones and leaves some out. The table records around 95,000 clones, 70% to 90% of them present only once. Sequences were obtained from peripheral blood. The origin of the receptors is a man aged 50 to 59 with active or convalescent COVID-19.

V and J are TRBV13 and TRBJ2-7; TRBD2 matches at 8 bases. Germline trimming cut 4 bases from V and 6 bases from J; bases unmatched to any gene: 5. CDR3 size: 13 residues. Germline-derived CDR1 and CDR2 are PRHDT and FYEKMQ (reference sequence). CDR3 region: CASSSVAGSEQYF. CDR3 coding DNA: TGTGCCAGCAGCTCCGTAGCGGGAAGCGAGCAGTACTTC. The full variable domain, its missing parts supplied by reference TRBV13 and TRBJ2-7, is AAGVIQSPRHLIKEKRETATLKCYPIPRHDTVYWYQQGPGQDPQFLISFYEKMQSDKGSIPDRFSAQQFSDYHSELNMSSLELGDSALYFCASSSVAGSEQYFGPGTRLTVT.

The rearrangement uses TRBV6-5 and TRBJ1-4; D is uncertain. The CDR3 consists of 13 residues. Germline-derived CDR1 and CDR2 are MNHEY and SVGAGI. V dropped 0 bases and J dropped 10 bases, with 9 bases sitting between them. CDR3 in amino acids: CASSYSISGKLFF. CDR3 DNA: TGTGCCAGCAGTTACTCGATTTCGGGAAAACTGTTTTTT.

This clone has only a few counts. The genes are TRBV6-2 or TRBV6-3 and TRBJ2-1, with no clear D. The V end was cut by 3 bases, the J end by 4 bases, with 10 bases between. The germline gives CDR1 MNHEY, CDR2 SVGEGT. The CDR3 is 14 residues long. The chain's CDR3 is CASSYNAAYNEQFF. CDR3 nucleotide sequence: TGTGCCAGCAGTTATAATGCGGCATACAATGAGCAGTTCTTC.

The rearrangement uses TRBV19 and TRBJ2-1; 10 positions agree with TRBD2. Looked up from germline, CDR1 is LNHDA and CDR2 is SQIVND (reference sequence). After removal of 5 bases from V and 8 bases from J, the junction contained 12 bases not matched to a gene. The CDR3 length is 16 residues. CDR3 region: CASSSQREGRGDEQFF. The CDR3 DNA reads TGTGCCAGTAGTTCTCAGCGGGAGGGCCGGGGCGATGAGCAGTTCTTC.

The chain combines TRBV5-1 with TRBJ2-3; tentatively, D is TRBD1 (5 bases). CDR3 length: 13 residues. V lost 4 bases, J lost 3 bases, and 9 bases lay in between. Germline CDR1 SGHRS, CDR2 YFSETQ. CDR3 sequence (DNA): TGCGCCAGCAGCCAGGGTGGAACAGATACGCAGTATTTT. Its protein is CASSQGGTDTQYF.